Below, 8 T cell receptor beta chains from the same sample are listed, as sequenced in a study of beta chain features in type 1 diabetes. Every bit of the isolated RNA underwent reverse transcription, so sequencing read expressed TCRB transcripts. Clones were read by immunoSEQ multiplex PCR, and TCRdb kept only the in-frame ones, dropping some. This table holds around 250,000 clones, 25% to 30% found once. Sequenced sample: central memory CD4+ T cells from blood. These receptors originate from a man aged 25 to 45 in good health.

In nucleotides, the CDR3 is TGTGCCAGTAAGCCGGGACAGGCCCGGATCACTGAAGCTTTCTTT. It translates to CASKPGQARITEAFF. The chain recombines TRBV6-5 with TRBJ1-1; 8 bases are shared with TRBD1. Germline V CDR1 and CDR2: MNHEY, SVGAGI. V was clipped by 9 bases and J by 4 bases; unmatched bases: 13. The CDR3 totals 15 residues.

The chain links TRBV11-2 to TRBJ2-1, with TRBD2 identical over 9 bases. The CDR3 contains 14 residues. Trimming removed 3 bases from V and 6 bases from J; junction bases left unmatched: 3. CDR1 and CDR2 (germline): SGHAT, FQNNGV. For the CDR3, the DNA is TGTGCCAGCAGCTTCGGGACTAGCATCAATGAGCAGTTCTTC. Translating gives CASSFGTSINEQFF.

This clone was counted only a few times. The chain recombines TRBV15 with TRBJ1-5, with 8 bases lining up with TRBD1. The CDR3 runs to 14 residues. From germline, CDR1 is LNHNV and CDR2 YYDKDF (reference sequence). The ends lost 8 bases at V and 9 bases at J; junction bases unmatched: 12. CDR3 region: CATSGGGSVRPQHF. The CDR3 DNA reads TGTGCCACCTCAGGGGGCGGGTCGGTGCGGCCCCAGCATTTT.

This rearrangement joins TRBV7-6 to TRBJ2-5; weak D call: TRBD2 (6 bases). Trimming pared 4 bases from V and 4 bases from J, leaving 19 bases between. The germline CDR1 and CDR2 sequences are SGHVS and FNYEAQ. The CDR3 runs to 16 residues. The DNA for the CDR3 is TGTGCCAGCAGCTCCACGTTGATGGGGAGGCCAGAGACCCAGTACTTC. It codes for CASSSTLMGRPETQYF.

This clone showed up just a few times. The V call is TRBV6-1, the J call TRBJ2-1; D unclear. V shed 4 bases and J shed 4 bases, with 5 bases lying between them. Germline V gene data show CDR1 as MNHNS and CDR2 as SASEGT. The CDR3 has 12 amino acids. The CDR3: CASSGQYNEQFF. CDR3 sequence (DNA): TGTGCCAGCAGTGGTCAGTACAATGAGCAGTTCTTC.

This clone appeared a single time. One end of the junction fails to match germline, which may point to a read error. The chain links TRBV10-1 to TRBJ2-5, with D perhaps given as TRBD1 or TRBD2 (6 bases each). The length of the CDR3 is 13 residues. The germline gives CDR1 WNHNN, CDR2 SYGVQD (reference sequence). The CDR3 coding sequence is TGTGCCAGCAGCAGGACAGCGGGAGAGACCCAGTACTTC. Its protein product is CASSRTAGETQYF.

The V call is TRBV5-4, the J call TRBJ2-1, with 8 bases matching TRBD2. Germline CDR1 reads SGHNT; CDR2 reads YYREEE (reference sequence). The CDR3 is 15 amino acids. J was trimmed by 10 bases and V by 1 base; bases with no gene match: 10. CDR3 in amino acids: CASSLSSGTRNEQFF. In DNA, the CDR3 is TGTGCCAGCAGCTTGAGTTCCGGGACTAGGAACGAGCAGTTCTTC.

The V gene is TRBV27, the J gene TRBJ2-7, with D uncertain. Germline V gene sequence: CDR1 MNHEY, CDR2 SMNVEV (reference sequence). This CDR3 is 11 amino acids long. V was clipped by 7 bases and J by 0 bases, with 4 bases between them. CDR3 DNA: TGTGCCAGCATTCTCTCCTACGAGCAGTACTTC. Protein sequence: CASILSYEQYF.